Listed below are T cell receptor beta chains from one sample, sequenced in a study of blood T cell repertoires in COVID-19. Sequencing used immunoSEQ multiplex PCR; TCRdb keeps in-frame clones, though not all of them. The repertoire has 60,000 or so clones, about four fifths of them found once; the top ten carry about 25%. The source material was peripheral blood. The receptors were gathered from a human donor in a cohort sampled during active COVID-19. Each CDR3 is given with its conserved first and last residue. The D gene is left open where the match is weak. The size field is filled for only some rows; it gives once, few, many or a size class.

V gene,clone size,D gene,J gene,CDR3 protein,CDR3 DNA
TRBV28,-,-,TRBJ1-6,CASSPRGYNSPLHF,TGTGCCAGCAGCCCCAGGGGTTATAATTCACCCCTCCACTTT
TRBV18,few,-,TRBJ2-1,CASSPWQGLLNEQFF,TGTGCCAGCTCACCGTGGCAGGGGCTCCTTAATGAGCAGTTCTTC
TRBV7-9,-,TRBD1,TRBJ2-5,CASSFPDRSRTQYF,TGTGCCAGCAGCTTTCCGGACAGGTCCCGGACCCAGTACTTC
TRBV10-2,-,TRBD1,TRBJ2-7,CATKTGPSYEQYF,TGCGCCACCAAGACAGGGCCCTCCTACGAGCAGTACTTC
TRBV5-5,-,-,TRBJ2-2,CASSPGPTGTGELFF,TGTGCCAGCAGCCCTGGGCCGACGGGGACCGGGGAGCTGTTTTTT
TRBV4-1,few,-,TRBJ1-2,CASSQGRNNYGYTF,TGCGCCAGCAGCCAAGGCAGGAATAACTATGGCTACACCTTC
TRBV5-1,-,-,TRBJ1-1,CASSEPQGYAFF,TGCGCCAGCAGCGAGCCCCAGGGTTATGCTTTCTTT
TRBV14,-,TRBD2,TRBJ2-7,CASSQSSGGEYLYEQYF,TGTGCCAGCAGCCAATCGTCGGGGGGAGAATACTTATACGAGCAGTACTTC
TRBV2,many,-,TRBJ1-2,CASSEARNYGYTF,TGTGCCAGCAGTGAAGCGCGTAACTATGGCTACACCTTC
TRBV3-1/TRBV3-2,-,TRBD1,TRBJ1-2,CASSHGTDYGYTF,TGTGCCAGCAGCCACGGGACAGACTATGGCTACACCTTC
TRBV10-3,-,-,TRBJ1-1,CAISPRGSMNTEAFF,TGTGCCATCAGCCCCCGGGGATCGATGAACACTGAAGCTTTCTTT
TRBV27,-,TRBD1,TRBJ1-4,CASSFQGAGQRNEKLFF,TGTGCCAGCAGTTTTCAGGGGGCGGGACAGCGTAATGAAAAACTGTTTTTT
TRBV11-3,-,TRBD2,TRBJ2-1,CASSRTLAPLYNEQFF,TGTGCCAGCAGCCGAACACTAGCGCCGCTATACAATGAGCAGTTCTTC
TRBV11-3,-,TRBD2,TRBJ2-3,CASSPGLVGTDTQYF,TGTGCCAGCAGCCCAGGACTAGTAGGAACAGATACGCAGTATTTT
TRBV28,once,TRBD2,TRBJ2-3,CASSRSGRRENTQYF,TGTGCCAGCAGTCGAAGCGGGAGGAGGGAAAATACGCAGTATTTT
TRBV27,-,-,TRBJ2-7,CASSLLGGLGSYEQYF,TGTGCCAGCAGTTTATTGGGGGGGCTGGGGTCCTACGAGCAGTACTTC
TRBV27,-,-,TRBJ2-1,CASSLGTPTYNEQFF,TGTGCCAGCAGTTTGGGGACTCCTACCTACAATGAGCAGTTCTTC
TRBV7-6,-,TRBD2,TRBJ2-1,CASSLARSGSANEQFF,TGTGCCAGCAGCTTAGCGCGGAGCGGGAGCGCGAATGAGCAGTTCTTC
TRBV7-9,few,-,TRBJ2-1,CASSWGGAEQFF,TGTGCCAGCAGCTGGGGAGGAGCGGAGCAGTTCTTC